Presented here are 24 T cell receptor beta chains from one specimen sequenced in a study of blood T cell repertoires in COVID-19. Clones were sequenced by immunoSEQ multiplex PCR, and TCRdb holds only the in-frame ones, with some missing. The sample holds approximately 57,000 clones, roughly 84% seen once. The specimen sequenced was peripheral blood. The receptors were sampled from a man in his forties with active COVID-19.

The chain uses TRBV5-4 and TRBJ2-7; the D is unclear. From germline, CDR1 is SGHNT and CDR2 YYREEE (reference sequence). V gave up 4 bases and J gave up 6 bases, with 11 bases separating them. This CDR3 region has 12 residues. CDR3 DNA: TGTGCCAGCAGCCCTACCTACGGCGAGCAGTACTTC. Translating it yields CASSPTYGEQYF.

The chain uses TRBV11-2 and TRBJ2-1; 7 bases agree with TRBD2. The germline CDR1 and CDR2 sequences are SGHAT and FQNNGV. Trimming removed 6 bases from V and 6 bases from J; junction bases left unmatched: 17. The CDR3 runs to 17 residues. The CDR3 spells CASRHSGSGEFGNEQFF. The CDR3 nucleotides read TGTGCCAGCAGACATAGCGGGTCGGGGGAGTTCGGCAATGAGCAGTTCTTC.

The chain uses TRBV2 and TRBJ2-7; 10 bases match TRBD1. Trimming cost V 6 bases and J 7 bases; bases outside gene matches: 3. The V gene's germline CDR1 is SNHLY and CDR2 FYNNEI. This CDR3 has 12 residues. CDR3 loop: CASRGQGLEQYF. The CDR3 DNA follows: TGTGCCAGCAGGGGACAGGGGTTGGAGCAGTACTTC.

This clone was detected a few times. The CDR3 bases are TGCAGTGCTACACGGGAGGGGCTGCAGTACTTC. Its translation is CSATREGLQYF. The chain has TRBV20-1 and TRBJ2-7, with 8 bases lining up with TRBD2. The CDR3 loop spans 11 amino acids. Germline V gene lookup returns CDR1 DFQATT and CDR2 SNEGSKA (reference sequence). V trimming: 4 bases; J trimming: 9 bases; junction bases outside the gene matches: 5.

The DNA of the CDR3 is TGTGCCAGTAGTATAGATCGAGGGGGCGCGTCTGGGGCCAACGTCCTGACTTTC. It codes for CASSIDRGGASGANVLTF. The gene calls are TRBV19 and TRBJ2-6; 7 bases line up with TRBD1. V was clipped by 0 bases and J by 1 base; unmatched bases: 6. The germline V gene has CDR1 LNHDA and CDR2 SQIVND (reference sequence). This CDR3 has 18 amino acids.

The rearrangement links TRBV5-1 to TRBJ2-3; 7 positions agree with TRBD1. V dropped 7 bases and J dropped 5; count of bases not matched to a gene: 13. In germline, CDR1 is SGHRS, CDR2 YFSETQ. The CDR3 length is 15 residues. CDR3 nucleotides: TGCGCCAGCTGTCGCCGGGACAGACAGATAGATACGCAGTATTTT. Its translation: CASCRRDRQIDTQYF.

The V gene is TRBV28, the J gene TRBJ1-5; 7 nucleotides agree with TRBD1. Per germline, CDR1 MDHEN and CDR2 SYDVKM. This CDR3 is 14 amino acids long. Losses at the gene ends were 0 bases for V and 6 bases for J; bases not matched to a gene: 2. This CDR3 is CASSLWQGGQPQHF. CDR3 sequence (DNA): TGTGCCAGCAGTTTATGGCAGGGGGGTCAGCCCCAGCATTTT.

In this sample, this clone turned up once. The chain has TRBV11-2 and TRBJ2-2; possibly TRBD1 for D (5 bases). Germline lookup yields CDR1 SGHAT and CDR2 FQNNGV. This CDR3 spans 15 amino acids. V gave up 5 bases and J gave up 1 base, with 11 bases separating them. Here the CDR3 reads CASSTIGQNTGELFF. In DNA form, the CDR3 reads TGTGCCAGCAGCACTATAGGACAGAACACCGGGGAGCTGTTTTTT.

This clone was recorded only once. The rearrangement uses TRBV5-4 and TRBJ2-2; D is undetermined. Germline values: CDR1 SGHNT, CDR2 YYREEE (reference sequence). CDR3 size: 15 residues. Trimming removed 4 bases from V and 1 base from J, with 11 bases in between. CDR3 DNA sequence: TGTGCCAGCAGCCCAGACACGGTGAACACCGGGGAGCTGTTTTTT. Amino acid sequence: CASSPDTVNTGELFF.

The rearrangement joins TRBV2 to TRBJ1-6, with 8 bases fitting TRBD1. The CDR3 extends over 14 amino acids. V lost 3 bases, J lost 8 bases, and 3 bases stayed unmatched. Germline V lookup: CDR1 SNHLY, CDR2 FYNNEI. The CDR3 reads CASSDYRGDSPLHF. Here the CDR3 DNA reads TGTGCCAGCAGTGATTACAGGGGGGATTCACCCCTCCACTTT.

The rearrangement uses TRBV9 and TRBJ1-2; D uncertain. CDR1 and CDR2 (germline): SGDLS, YYNGEE. CDR3 length equals 13 residues. The V end was cut by 0 bases, the J end by 8 bases, with 11 bases between. CDR3 sequence (DNA): TGTGCCAGCAGCGTAGTCGAGGTTGGAGGCTACACCTTC. Its protein product is CASSVVEVGGYTF.

There are a few counts of this clone. At one end the junction does not follow the germline gene, possibly because of a read error. The chain uses TRBV7-8 and TRBJ2-7; D is unresolved. The CDR3 covers 15 residues. Per germline, CDR1 SGHVS and CDR2 FQNEAQ. Here the CDR3 reads CASSLADRDIGRLIF. The CDR3 DNA reads TGTGCCAGCAGCTTAGCAGACCGCGACATTGGAAGGTTAATCTTC. Complete variable domain (other parts from reference TRBV7-8 and TRBJ2-7): GAGVSQSPRYKVAKRGQDVALRCDPISGHVSLFWYQQALGQGPEFLTYFQNEAQLDKSGLPSDRFFAERPEGSVSTLKIQRTQQEDSAVYLCASSLADRDIGRLIFGPGTRLTVT.

The chain couples TRBV12-5 to TRBJ1-2; D gene ambiguous. Per the germline V gene, CDR1 is LGHNT and CDR2 is FRNRAP. This CDR3 contains 12 residues. Trimming pared 6 bases from V and 1 base from J, leaving 6 bases between. In DNA form, the CDR3 reads TGTGCTAGTGGGGCCAGTAACTATGGCTACACCTTC. Translating it yields CASGASNYGYTF.

The CDR3 here is CASSSPPSNYGYTF. As DNA, the CDR3 is TGTGCCAGCAGTTCGCCCCCGAGTAACTATGGCTACACCTTC. The chain employs TRBV28 and TRBJ1-2, with D unclear. The V gene's germline CDR1 is MDHEN and CDR2 SYDVKM. V lost 4 bases and J lost 1, with 10 bases in between. The CDR3 sequence is 14 residues long.

The gene calls are TRBV10-1 and TRBJ2-5; D gene uncertain. V was clipped by 2 bases and J by 3 bases, with 10 bases between them. In germline, CDR1 is WNHNN, CDR2 SYGVQD (reference sequence). The CDR3 sequence is 14 residues long. CDR3 region: CASSESSQEETQYF. CDR3 coding DNA: TGCGCCAGCAGTGAGAGTTCCCAGGAAGAGACCCAGTACTTC.

The V call is TRBV24-1, the J call TRBJ2-7; no clear D. Germline V gives CDR1 KGHDR, CDR2 SFDVKD. The V end lost 6 bases, the J end lost 5 bases, and 16 bases lay between the germline ends. The CDR3 runs 14 residues. For the CDR3, the DNA is TGTGCCACCAGTCCGAACTCCTTATCTGACGAGCAGTACTTC. As protein: CATSPNSLSDEQYF.

The chain uses TRBV3-1 (or the pseudogene TRBV3-2) and TRBJ1-1; 7 bases are shared with TRBD1. CDR1 and CDR2 from the germline V gene are LGHDT and YNNKEL (reference sequence). The length of the CDR3 is 15 residues. After removal of 3 bases from V and 5 bases from J, the junction contained 9 bases not matched to a gene. In DNA, the CDR3 is TGTGCCAGCAGCCACTCAGGTGGGGGACAGACTGAAGCTTTCTTT. As protein: CASSHSGGGQTEAFF.

V usage is TRBV6-6 and J usage is TRBJ1-1, with D possibly matching TRBD1 (5 bases). The CDR3 loop spans 13 amino acids. CDR1 is MNHNY and CDR2 is SVGAGI in the germline V gene (reference sequence). Trimming took 5 bases from V and 1 from J, leaving 8 bases between them. The CDR3 region has the DNA TGTGCCAGCAGTCGCCAGGGGAACACTGAAGCTTTCTTT. It specifies CASSRQGNTEAFF.

The chain couples TRBV5-1 to TRBJ2-7, with no clear D. V lost 1 base to trimming and J lost 1 base, with 6 bases between them. Germline V CDR1 and CDR2: SGHRS, YFSETQ. The CDR3 covers 13 residues. CDR3 protein: CASSLTVSYEQYF. CDR3 sequence (DNA): TGCGCCAGCAGCTTGACGGTTTCCTACGAGCAGTACTTC.

The genes are TRBV30 and TRBJ1-1; no clear D gene. Trimming took 2 bases from V and 2 from J, leaving 3 bases between them. This CDR3 region has 11 residues. Germline CDR1 GTSNPN, CDR2 SVGIG (reference sequence). CDR3 in DNA: TGTGCCTGGAGTACAAACACTGAAGCTTTCTTT. The encoded protein is CAWSTNTEAFF.

V and J are TRBV6-5 and TRBJ2-1; TRBD2 is a possible D gene (5 bases). The CDR3 is 14 amino acids. Per germline, CDR1 MNHEY and CDR2 SVGAGI. V was clipped by 6 bases and J by 5 bases, with 14 bases between them. The CDR3 protein is CASRSGQKNNEQFF. CDR3 DNA sequence: TGTGCCAGCAGAAGCGGCCAAAAAAACAATGAGCAGTTCTTC.

The V gene is TRBV6-5, the J gene TRBJ2-1; 15 positions match TRBD2. Germline loops: CDR1 MNHEY, CDR2 SVGAGI. The CDR3 loop spans 15 amino acids. Trimming cost V 2 bases and J 7 bases; bases outside gene matches: 0. The CDR3 region is CASSYGTSGRNEQFF. In DNA form, the CDR3 reads TGTGCCAGCAGTTACGGGACTAGCGGGAGGAATGAGCAGTTCTTC.

The V and J genes are TRBV6-6 and TRBJ1-6, with D perhaps matching TRBD1 (5 bases). The CDR3 is 16 amino acids. With 5 bases removed from V and 6 bases from J, the gap between germline ends came to 17 bases. Germline CDR1 is MNHNY and CDR2 is SVGAGI (reference sequence). The CDR3 coding sequence is TGTGCCAGCAGTCGACAGAGCGGGCGGATTAATTCACCCCTCCACTTT. Encoded protein: CASSRQSGRINSPLHF.

V usage is TRBV27 and J usage is TRBJ1-1, with TRBD1 as a possible D gene (5 bases). Germline CDR1 reads MNHEY; CDR2 reads SMNVEV (reference sequence). Trimming removed 6 bases at V and 0 bases at J, with 11 bases between. The CDR3 consists of 14 residues. DNA of the CDR3: TGTGCCAGCAGAGGAGACAGCATGAACACTGAAGCTTTCTTT. Protein: CASRGDSMNTEAFF.